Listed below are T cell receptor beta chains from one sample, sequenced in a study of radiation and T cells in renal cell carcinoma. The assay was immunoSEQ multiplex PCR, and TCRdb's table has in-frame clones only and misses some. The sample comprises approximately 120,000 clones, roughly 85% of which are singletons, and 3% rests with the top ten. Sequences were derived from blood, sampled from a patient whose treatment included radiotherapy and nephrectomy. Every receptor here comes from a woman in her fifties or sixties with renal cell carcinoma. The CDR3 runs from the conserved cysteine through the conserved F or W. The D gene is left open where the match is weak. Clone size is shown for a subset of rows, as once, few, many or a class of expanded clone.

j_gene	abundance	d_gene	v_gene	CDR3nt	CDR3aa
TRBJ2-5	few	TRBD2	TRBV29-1	TGCAGCGCCACCCTCTCCGGGACTAGGGGAGAGACCCAGTACTTC	CSATLSGTRGETQYF
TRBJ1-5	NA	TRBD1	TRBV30	TGTGCCTGTACAGGGGGCCCGGATCAGCCCCAGCATTTT	CACTGGPDQPQHF
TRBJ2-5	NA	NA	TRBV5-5	TGTGCCAGCAGCTTGGGACCGTTGTACCAAGAGACCCAGTACTTC	CASSLGPLYQETQYF
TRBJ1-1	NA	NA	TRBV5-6	TGTGCCAGCAGCTTCAGGGATTCCACTGAAGCTTTCTTT	CASSFRDSTEAFF
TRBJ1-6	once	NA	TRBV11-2	TGTGCCAGCAGCTTAGATGGGGGAGGACCCCTCCACTTT	CASSLDGGGPLHF
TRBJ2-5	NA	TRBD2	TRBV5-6	TGTGCCAGCAGCTCATGGACTAGCGGAGGAGAAGAGACCCAGTACTTC	CASSSWTSGGEETQYF
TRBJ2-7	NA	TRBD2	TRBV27	TGTGCCAGCGGGACCGGGACTAGACCCACGGGCGAGCAGTACTTC	CASGTGTRPTGEQYF
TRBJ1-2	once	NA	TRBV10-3	TGTGCCATCAGTGAGTCGGAAGGGACTCAGGAAACCCTAGGGGTCTATGGCTACACCTTC	CAISESEGTQETLGVYGYTF
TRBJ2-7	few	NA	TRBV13	TGTGCCAGCAGCTTAGGCCAGGGGACCCCCTACGAGCAGTACTTC	CASSLGQGTPYEQYF
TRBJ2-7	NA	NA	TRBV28	TGTGCCAGCAGTTTGACCTACGAGCAGTACTTC	CASSLTYEQYF
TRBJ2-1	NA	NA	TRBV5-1	TGCGCCAGCAGCGGCGGGACAGCTATCTACCTCGAGCAGTTCTTC	CASSGGTAIYLEQFF
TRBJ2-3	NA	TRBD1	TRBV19	TGTGCCAGTAGTATAGATCCCACAGGGGTGGGCACAGATACGCAGTATTTT	CASSIDPTGVGTDTQYF
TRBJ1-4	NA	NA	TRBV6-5	TGTGCCAGCTCTTACGGGAGAGAAAAACTGTTTTTT	CASSYGREKLFF
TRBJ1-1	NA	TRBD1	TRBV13	TGTGCCAGCAGCTCCGGGACAGGGGGCTTGGTGAACACTGAAGCTTTCTTT	CASSSGTGGLVNTEAFF
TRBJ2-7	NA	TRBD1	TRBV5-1	TGCGCCAGCAGCGGTCCGGGACAGGGAATTGAAGGGCCGTACTTC	CASSGPGQGIEGPYF
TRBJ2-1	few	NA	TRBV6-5	TGTGCCAGCAGTTACGGAAGGGGGGCCTACAATGAGCAGTTCTTC	CASSYGRGAYNEQFF
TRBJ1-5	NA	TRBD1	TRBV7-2	TGTGCCAGCAGCGCCGCCACAGGGGGCTTCAATCAGCCCCAGCATTTT	CASSAATGGFNQPQHF
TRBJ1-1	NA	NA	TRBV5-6	TGTGCCAGCAGCGCAGGGGTCACTGAAGCTTTCTTT	CASSAGVTEAFF